This note documents a single TCR beta chain sequence. What it recognizes is unknown. Per germline, CDR1 MDHEN and CDR2 SYDVKM. Trimming removed 6 bases from V and 2 bases from J; junction bases left unmatched: 4. The CDR3 length is 17 residues. Both TRBC1 and TRBC2 were covered by a beta constant-region primer of two equimolar oligonucleotides. Four rounds of PCR amplified the ligated cDNA using nested alpha and beta constant-region primers plus SP2. Using its own MiXCR run on the UMI-ligation and nested PCR reads, TCRdb lists one record per CDR3 protein. The repertoire includes approximately 140,000 distinct CDR3 sequences, approximately 24% of them detected once, and about 0.11% sits in the top ten. The data derive from a study of naive and memory T cell subsets. The study's findings and limits: Possibly reflecting memory cells re-expressing CD45RA, a few larger clonotypes occurred in naive repertoires, especially CD8.

The TCR sequence derives from a human donor in good health. The sample comprised naive CD4+ T cells from blood. The V call is TRBV28, the J call TRBJ2-1; 16 nucleotides agree with TRBD2. The CDR3 loop is CASSSGTSGRAYNEQFF. The CDR3 bases are TGTGCCAGCAGCTCCGGGACTAGCGGGAGGGCCTACAATGAGCAGTTCTTC.